The T cell receptor beta chain under discussion was sequenced for a study of T cell repertoires in cytomegalovirus infection. TCRdb reprocessed the reads via MiXCR and lists one record per CDR3 protein. This table holds approximately 140,000 distinct CDR3 sequences, 20% to 30% found once. As concerns this clonotype: Its antigen is not known.

V gave up 0 bases and J gave up 0 bases; unmatched junction bases: 3. CDR1 and CDR2 (germline): MNHNS, SASEGT. The CDR3 runs 17 residues. The chain couples TRBV6-1 to TRBJ2-2; TRBD2 aligns across 8 bases. The source of this sequence is a human donor in good health (CMV status not recorded). Some clones in this sample may be carry-over from other donors' samples. The sequencing sample was made of PBMCs, sequenced either directly or after in vitro stimulation (not recorded which). The CDR3 region has the DNA TGTGCCAGCAGTGAAGCTACTAGCGGAGCGAACACCGGGGAGCTGTTTTTT. Its protein is CASSEATSGANTGELFF.